A selection of T cell receptor beta chains follows, all from one sample in a study of cytomegalovirus exposure and HLA in healthy donors. Assay: immunoSEQ multiplex PCR; the TCRdb copy retains only in-frame clones and omits some. Here the sample table reports around 53,000 clones. Sequencing was carried out using PBMCs. These receptors came from a male donor in good health and CMV-seropositive. Both conserved end residues are part of each CDR3. A D gene is named only where the DNA matches it firmly.

d_call,v_call,j_call,cdr3_aa,cdr3_nt
-,TRBV4-2,TRBJ2-1,CASSQGASGDNEQFF,TGTGCCAGCAGCCAGGGGGCTAGCGGCGACAATGAGCAGTTCTTC
TRBD1,TRBV5-1,TRBJ2-7,CASSLGTGGYEQYF,TGCGCCAGCAGCTTAGGGACAGGGGGCTACGAGCAGTACTTC
-,TRBV11-2,TRBJ1-5,CASRGQSNQPQHF,TGTGCCAGCCGTGGACAGAGCAATCAGCCCCAGCATTTT
TRBD2,TRBV9,TRBJ2-1,CASTASGGAREQFF,TGTGCCAGCACCGCTAGCGGGGGGGCCAGAGAGCAGTTCTTC
TRBD1,TRBV6-1,TRBJ2-5,CASSELSTGAWETQYF,TGTGCCAGCAGTGAACTCTCGACAGGGGCCTGGGAGACCCAGTACTTC
TRBD2,TRBV11-2,TRBJ2-5,CASSLGLPWTGGTQYF,TGTGCCAGCAGCTTAGGGCTTCCATGGACGGGGGGGACCCAGTACTTC
TRBD1,TRBV19,TRBJ1-2,CASRPGQGFIGYTF,TGTGCCAGTAGGCCGGGACAGGGTTTTATTGGCTACACCTTC
TRBD1,TRBV2,TRBJ1-1,CASSPPRQGGTEAFF,TGTGCCAGCAGCCCACCCCGACAGGGAGGCACTGAAGCTTTCTTT
TRBD2,TRBV6-5,TRBJ2-7,CASSWTSGGAAEQYF,TGTGCCAGCAGTTGGACGAGCGGGGGGGCCGCCGAGCAGTACTTC
TRBD2,TRBV4-1,TRBJ2-1,CASSLGLAGRGEQFF,TGCGCCAGCAGCCTGGGACTAGCGGGGAGGGGTGAGCAGTTCTTC
TRBD1,TRBV7-4,TRBJ2-1,CASSWGGTGRNEQFF,TGTGCCAGCAGCTGGGGCGGGACAGGGCGCAATGAGCAGTTCTTC
-,TRBV7-8,TRBJ2-3,CASSFRRFSTDTQYF,TGTGCCAGCAGCTTTCGGAGGTTTAGCACAGATACGCAGTATTTT
-,TRBV7-2,TRBJ1-5,CASSLGSDRSNQPQHF,TGTGCCAGCAGCTTAGGGTCCGACAGGAGCAATCAGCCCCAGCATTTT
-,TRBV6-5,TRBJ1-1,CASRTDAPVEAFF,TGTGCCAGCAGGACAGACGCGCCGGTGGAAGCTTTCTTT
TRBD2,TRBV7-9,TRBJ2-7,CASSGLAGGPVEQYF,TGTGCCAGCAGCGGACTAGCGGGGGGGCCTGTCGAGCAGTACTTC
-,TRBV6-5,TRBJ1-2,CASRAGVSGYTF,TGTGCCAGCAGGGCCGGGGTTTCGGGCTACACCTTC
-,TRBV7-8,TRBJ2-5,CASSFPTGYYETQYF,TGTGCCAGCAGCTTCCCCACAGGGTATTATGAGACCCAGTACTTC
-,TRBV27,TRBJ2-3,CASGRASATDTQYF,TGTGCCAGCGGCCGAGCTAGCGCCACAGATACGCAGTATTTT
-,TRBV9,TRBJ2-2,CASSVAPRLLPDTGELFF,TGTGCCAGCAGCGTAGCTCCGCGGCTGCTACCTGACACCGGGGAGCTGTTTTTT
-,TRBV5-4,TRBJ2-5,CASSLFEREETQYF,TGTGCCAGCAGCTTGTTCGAAAGAGAGGAGACCCAGTACTTC
TRBD1,TRBV10-3,TRBJ1-5,CAISGGQGWNQPQHF,TGTGCCATCAGTGGCGGACAGGGGTGGAATCAGCCCCAGCATTTT
-,TRBV7-3,TRBJ1-1,CASTSGGEAFF,TGTGCCAGCACCTCTGGGGGGGAAGCTTTCTTT
TRBD1,TRBV23-1,TRBJ1-6,CASSQCKGGQGGNSPLHF,TGCGCCAGCAGTCAATGCAAAGGGGGACAGGGCGGTAATTCACCCCTCCACTTT
-,TRBV7-2,TRBJ1-2,CASSLDQGKHGYTF,TGTGCCAGCAGCTTAGACCAGGGGAAGCATGGCTACACCTTC
TRBD2,TRBV4-1,TRBJ2-7,CASSQDRLAAYEQYF,TGCGCCAGCAGCCAAGATCGACTAGCCGCCTACGAGCAGTACTTC
-,TRBV6-5,TRBJ1-1,CASSYGEEAFF,TGTGCCAGCAGTTATGGTGAGGAAGCTTTCTTT
-,TRBV5-1,TRBJ1-1,CASSWQGQQNTEAFF,TGCGCCAGCAGCTGGCAGGGACAACAGAACACTGAAGCTTTCTTT
-,TRBV5-1,TRBJ2-3,CASRQEDTQYF,TGCGCCAGCCGCCAAGAGGATACGCAGTATTTT
-,TRBV4-3,TRBJ2-7,CASSRIDSQGGEQYF,TGCGCCAGCAGCCGGATCGATTCCCAGGGTGGCGAGCAGTACTTC
TRBD1,TRBV5-1,TRBJ1-1,CASSVTGGLDTEAFF,TGCGCCAGCAGCGTGACAGGGGGCTTGGACACTGAAGCTTTCTTT
-,TRBV10-3,TRBJ1-1,CAISGWEGDTEAFF,TGTGCCATCAGTGGGTGGGAGGGAGACACTGAAGCTTTCTTT
TRBD1,TRBV9,TRBJ1-2,CASSAGDRSNYGYTF,TGTGCCAGCAGCGCCGGGGACAGATCTAACTATGGCTACACCTTC
-,TRBV5-1,TRBJ1-1,CASSLDSNTEAFF,TGCGCCAGCAGCCTCGACAGCAACACTGAAGCTTTCTTT
-,TRBV4-2,TRBJ2-7,CASSQDRSGSSYEQYF,TGTGCCAGCAGCCAAGACAGATCGGGAAGCTCCTACGAGCAGTACTTC
-,TRBV5-5,TRBJ1-5,CASSRTGSSNQPQHF,TGTGCCAGCAGCCGAACAGGCAGTAGCAATCAGCCCCAGCATTTT
-,TRBV5-8,TRBJ2-7,CASSLLGTYEQYF,TGTGCCAGCAGCTTACTCGGGACCTACGAGCAGTACTTC
TRBD2,TRBV6-6,TRBJ2-1,CASMTSGGVNNEQFF,TGTGCCAGCATGACTAGCGGGGGGGTTAACAATGAGCAGTTCTTC
-,TRBV19,TRBJ1-4,CASCEEVGEKLFF,TGTGCCAGTTGCGAGGAGGTGGGTGAAAAACTGTTTTTT
-,TRBV7-9,TRBJ1-1,CASRPGLNTEAFF,TGTGCCAGCAGGCCAGGGCTGAACACTGAAGCTTTCTTT
-,TRBV19,TRBJ2-2,CASSRGHQTGELFF,TGTGCCAGTAGTCGGGGACATCAGACCGGGGAGCTGTTTTTT
-,TRBV7-8,TRBJ2-7,CASSGPGQTYEQYF,TGTGCCAGCAGCGGACCGGGACAAACCTACGAGCAGTACTTC
-,TRBV4-1,TRBJ2-1,CASSQQAGYNEQFF,TGCGCCAGCAGCCAGCAAGCGGGCTACAATGAGCAGTTCTTC
-,TRBV28,TRBJ1-5,CASSLKLTLYNQPQHF,TGTGCCAGCAGTTTAAAGTTGACACTGTACAATCAGCCCCAGCATTTT
-,TRBV27,TRBJ1-2,CASRLRQGLGYTF,TGTGCCAGCAGGCTCCGTCAGGGGTTGGGCTACACCTTC
-,TRBV18,TRBJ1-2,CASSPTGDGYGYTF,TGTGCCAGCTCACCAACGGGAGATGGCTATGGCTACACCTTC
TRBD2,TRBV9,TRBJ2-1,CASSVVGGGNDEQFF,TGTGCCAGCAGCGTAGTGGGCGGGGGGAACGATGAGCAGTTCTTC
-,TRBV11-3,TRBJ2-7,CASSLLRDTYEQYF,TGTGCCAGCAGCTTATTGAGGGACACCTACGAGCAGTACTTC
TRBD1,TRBV2,TRBJ2-7,CASNPGQVAAYEQYF,TGTGCCAGCAACCCGGGACAGGTTGCTGCCTACGAGCAGTACTTC
TRBD1,TRBV5-4,TRBJ2-7,CASSPDRGGYEQYF,TGTGCCAGCAGCCCGGACAGGGGGGGCTACGAGCAGTACTTC
TRBD1,TRBV15,TRBJ1-1,CATSRTGQQGKTEAFF,TGTGCCACCAGCAGAACCGGCCAACAGGGGAAGACTGAAGCTTTCTTT
TRBD1,TRBV2,TRBJ1-6,CASSEAWGTGLNSPLHF,TGTGCCAGCAGTGAAGCGTGGGGGACAGGGCTAAATTCACCCCTCCACTTT
TRBD2,TRBV2,TRBJ2-7,CASSDGGGALYEQYF,TGTGCCAGCAGTGACGGCGGGGGGGCCCTCTACGAGCAGTACTTC
TRBD1,TRBV5-6,TRBJ2-2,CASSPTQGARGNTGELFF,TGTGCCAGCAGCCCCACTCAGGGGGCCCGGGGGAACACCGGGGAGCTGTTTTTT
TRBD1,TRBV5-1,TRBJ1-2,CASSVTGTGAYGYTF,TGCGCCAGCAGCGTCACCGGGACAGGGGCCTATGGCTACACCTTC